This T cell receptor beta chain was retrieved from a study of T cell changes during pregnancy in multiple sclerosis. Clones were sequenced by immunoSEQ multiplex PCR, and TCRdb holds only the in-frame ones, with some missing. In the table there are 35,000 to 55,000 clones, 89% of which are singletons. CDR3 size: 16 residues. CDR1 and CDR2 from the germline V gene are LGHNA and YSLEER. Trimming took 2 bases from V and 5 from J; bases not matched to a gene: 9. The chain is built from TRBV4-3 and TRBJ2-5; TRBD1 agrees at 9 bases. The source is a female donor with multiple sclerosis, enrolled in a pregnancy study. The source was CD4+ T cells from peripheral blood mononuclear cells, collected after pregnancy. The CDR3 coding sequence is TGCGCCAGCAGCCAAACCGGGACAGGGAATTCGGAGACCCAGTACTTC. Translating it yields CASSQTGTGNSETQYF.